This TCR beta chain came from a study of blood T cell repertoires in COVID-19. Study overall: COVID-19 samples collected from the United States, Italy and Spain covered acute and convalescent phases. T cells, B-cell-depleted T cells, or PBMCs supplied cDNA or gDNA.

The V segment lost 4 bases and the J segment 4 bases; nucleotides outside the gene matches: 6. Germline CDR1 is KGHSH and CDR2 is LQKENI. The CDR3 is 14 amino acids. In the authors' methods: Amplification of reference gene primers was used by the study to estimate nucleated cell counts. Measured with immunoSEQ multiplex PCR; TCRdb has only the in-frame clones, and not every one. V and J calls and clone size are given by that table; D and trimming were obtained from the DNA. Among around 76,000 clones listed, 81% were seen once. The gene calls are TRBV18 and TRBJ1-2, with TRBD1 matching over 7 bases. The sequence was obtained from a woman aged 70-85 years with acute or convalescent COVID-19. Input material: peripheral blood. CDR3 region: CASSLGQDPYGYTF. For the CDR3, the DNA is TGTGCCAGCTCACTTGGACAGGACCCCTATGGCTACACCTTC.